These 19 T cell receptor beta chains originate from one sample sequenced in a study of blood T cell repertoires in COVID-19. Libraries were prepared by immunoSEQ multiplex PCR; TCRdb keeps only in-frame clonotypes and omits some of them. This table has about 160,000 clones, around 82% appearing once. The source material was peripheral blood. The origin of the receptors is an elderly man with COVID-19, enrolled during active disease.

A single count supports this clone. The V and J genes are TRBV27 and TRBJ2-6; D remains ambiguous. The germline V and J ends were trimmed by 2 bases and 0 bases, with 14 bases remaining between them. Germline lookup yields CDR1 MNHEY and CDR2 SMNVEV (reference sequence). The CDR3 is 18 amino acids. This CDR3 reads CASSLSRPRSSGANVLTF. CDR3 DNA sequence: TGTGCCAGCAGTTTAAGCAGGCCCCGTAGCTCTGGGGCCAACGTCCTGACTTTC.

The rearrangement uses TRBV21-1 and TRBJ2-3; the table's D call, TRBD2, was not checked against the DNA. TRBV21-1 is a pseudogene. This CDR3 is built from 14 residues. The chain's CDR3 is CASSRPGDTDTQYF. The CDR3 DNA sequence: TGTGCCAGCAGCCGTCCGGGGGACACAGATACGCAGTATTTT.

This clone was seen once. The chain is built from TRBV21-1 and TRBJ2-2; the tabulated D call, TRBD1, remains unverified against the DNA. TRBV21-1 is a pseudogene locus. The length of the CDR3 is 15 residues. CDR3 sequence (DNA): TGTGCCAGCCCCACGGAGGGGGCGCCGACCGGGGAGCTGTTTTTT. This encodes CASPTEGAPTGELFF.

To note about this clone: The sample holds other DNA sequences that translate to the same CDR3. This sequence joins TRBV28 and TRBJ1-4; TRBD1 might be the D (6 bases). The CDR3 extends over 15 amino acids. V was shortened by 3 bases and J by 8 bases, with 16 bases between the two germline ends. Germline CDR1 reads MDHEN; CDR2 reads SYDVKM. This CDR3 reads CASSLGRGWGEKLFF. The CDR3 nucleotides are TGTGCCAGCAGTTTGGGAAGGGGGTGGGGGGAAAAACTGTTTTTT.

The rearrangement uses TRBV5-1 and TRBJ1-6; no firm D call. The CDR3 totals 17 residues. The germline V gene has CDR1 SGHRS and CDR2 YFSETQ. Trimming took 0 bases from V and 1 from J, leaving 11 bases between them. The CDR3, as DNA: TGCGCCAGCAGCTTGGAACGGGGTGGGTCCTATAATTCACCCCTCCACTTT. It yields the protein CASSLERGGSYNSPLHF.

The genes are TRBV18 and TRBJ1-5; tentatively, D is TRBD1 (5 bases). Per the germline V gene, CDR1 is KGHSH and CDR2 is LQKENI. V lost 5 bases and J lost 4, with 9 bases in between. The CDR3 spans 13 residues. The chain's CDR3 is CASSTGRNQPQHF. CDR3 sequence (DNA): TGTGCCAGCTCAACAGGAAGGAATCAGCCCCAGCATTTT.

The chain joins TRBV10-3 to TRBJ1-1, with TRBD1 as a possible D gene (6 bases). This CDR3 region has 12 residues. Germline CDR1 ENHRY, CDR2 SYGVKD. V was shortened by 8 bases and J by 4 bases, with 11 bases between the two germline ends. The CDR3 DNA follows: TGTGCCATCGGTCAGGGGCTCACTGAAGCTTTCTTT. This gives the protein CAIGQGLTEAFF.

This rearrangement joins TRBV5-8 to TRBJ2-3; D perhaps matches TRBD2 (5 bases). CDR1 is SGHTS and CDR2 is YDEGEE in the germline V gene. Trimming pared 2 bases from V and 3 bases from J, leaving 13 bases between. The CDR3 loop spans 15 amino acids. The CDR3 spells CASSFPDLKTDTQYF. The CDR3 coding sequence is TGTGCCAGCAGCTTTCCGGACTTAAAAACAGATACGCAGTATTTT. Full variable domain (missing parts from reference TRBV5-8 and TRBJ2-3): EAGVTQSPTHLIKTRGQQATLRCSPISGHTSVYWYQQALGLGLQFLLWYDEGEERNRGNFPPRFSGRQFPNYSSELNVNALELEDSALYLCASSFPDLKTDTQYFGPGTRLTVL.

This clone has ten or more counts. This chain joins TRBV9 and TRBJ2-1; TRBD2 matches 12 bases. V lost 3 bases to trimming and J lost 7 bases; unmatched junction nucleotides: 5. The CDR3 loop spans 15 amino acids. The germline CDR1 and CDR2 sequences are SGDLS and YYNGEE. The CDR3 protein is CASSAGLAGRNEQFF. CDR3 nucleotide sequence: TGTGCCAGCAGCGCCGGACTAGCGGGGCGGAATGAGCAGTTCTTC.

The chain links TRBV5-4 to TRBJ2-1, with a tentative D call TRBD2 (6 bases). From germline, CDR1 is SGHNT and CDR2 YYREEE (reference sequence). CDR3 length equals 15 residues. V shed 1 base and J shed 5 bases, with 13 bases lying between them. The CDR3 spells CASSLTGTRDNEQFF. The CDR3 nucleotides read TGTGCCAGCAGCTTGACCGGGACTCGCGACAATGAGCAGTTCTTC. Together with reference TRBV5-4 and TRBJ2-1, the CDR3 gives the full variable domain: ETGVTQSPTHLIKTRGQQVTLRCSSQSGHNTVSWYQQALGQGPQFIFQYYREEENGRGNFPPRFSGLQFPNYSSELNVNALELDDSALYLCASSLTGTRDNEQFFGPGTRLTVL.

The V and J genes are TRBV24-1 and TRBJ1-4, with 10 bases matching TRBD1. Trimming at V came to 5 bases and at J to 8 bases, leaving 7 bases not matched to a gene. CDR1 is KGHDR and CDR2 is SFDVKD in the germline V gene. This CDR3 has 15 residues. Here the CDR3 reads CATSVLGQGWEKLFF. CDR3 coding DNA: TGTGCCACCAGTGTATTGGGACAGGGGTGGGAAAAACTGTTTTTT.

Turning to this clone: The junction departs from germline at one end; a sequencing error may be responsible. The CDR3 reads CASSLIAGGQKTQYF. CDR3 nucleotides: TGTGCCAGCAGCTTAATAGCGGGGGGCCAAAAGACCCAGTACTTC. The chain recombines TRBV11-2 with TRBJ2-5; 10 bases fit TRBD2. This CDR3 has 15 residues. Germline lookup yields CDR1 SGHAT and CDR2 FQNNGV.

This sequence joins TRBV6-2 or TRBV6-3 and TRBJ2-7, with D maybe TRBD2 (5 bases). The germline CDR1 and CDR2 sequences are MNHEY and SVGEGT. V was cut by 2 bases and J by 3 bases, with 11 bases left in between. The CDR3 has 14 amino acids. The CDR3 here is CASSYEGYLYEQYF. In DNA form, the CDR3 reads TGTGCCAGCAGTTACGAGGGCTACCTCTACGAGCAGTACTTC.

The chain carries TRBV27 and TRBJ2-6; 7 bases agree with TRBD1. J was trimmed by 0 bases and V by 2 bases; bases with no gene match: 7. Germline V CDR1 and CDR2: MNHEY, SMNVEV (reference sequence). This CDR3 has 18 amino acids. CDR3 sequence: CASSLRPGQSSGANVLTF. The DNA of the CDR3 is TGTGCCAGCAGTTTACGGCCGGGACAGAGCTCTGGGGCCAACGTCCTGACTTTC.

This chain links TRBV5-1 with TRBJ1-3, with 10 nucleotides matching TRBD1. V trimming: 0 bases; J trimming: 3 bases; junction bases outside the gene matches: 3. The CDR3 has 16 residues. Germline V gene data show CDR1 as SGHRS and CDR2 as YFSETQ. The CDR3 is CASSLAGQGLGNTIYF. DNA for the CDR3: TGCGCCAGCAGCTTGGCGGGACAGGGGCTTGGAAACACCATATATTTT.

J is TRBJ1-3 and V is TRBV19; D is uncertain. Trimming left V 3 bases short and J 0 bases short, with 6 bases between. The germline V gene has CDR1 LNHDA and CDR2 SQIVND (reference sequence). This CDR3 is built from 14 residues. Here the CDR3 DNA reads TGTGCCAGTAGTATTTGGAGCTCTGGAAACACCATATATTTT. Translated: CASSIWSSGNTIYF.

The J gene is TRBJ1-5, the V gene TRBV7-9; unclear D gene. This CDR3 spans 14 amino acids. V dropped 8 bases and J dropped 2 bases, with 13 bases sitting between them. The germline V gene has CDR1 SEHNR and CDR2 FQNEAQ (reference sequence). The CDR3 region is CASSWGGGNQPQHF. CDR3 coding DNA: TGTGCCAGCTCGTGGGGAGGAGGCAATCAGCCCCAGCATTTT.

Here the CDR3 DNA reads TGTGCCAGCAGTTCAGGGGAGAACACTGAAGCTTTCTTT. It specifies CASSSGENTEAFF. The J gene is TRBJ1-1, the V gene TRBV28; weak D call: TRBD1 (6 bases). Germline loops: CDR1 MDHEN, CDR2 SYDVKM. The CDR3 loop spans 13 amino acids. V was trimmed by 4 bases and J by 1 base, leaving 7 bases between them.

J is TRBJ2-7 and V is TRBV29-1; 9 bases align to TRBD1. J was trimmed by 4 bases and V by 2 bases; bases with no gene match: 3. From germline, CDR1 is SQVTM and CDR2 ANQGSEA. The CDR3 totals 13 residues. The CDR3 nucleotides read TGCAGCGTTGAACCGGGACAGGGTTACGAGCAGTACTTC. This gives the protein CSVEPGQGYEQYF.